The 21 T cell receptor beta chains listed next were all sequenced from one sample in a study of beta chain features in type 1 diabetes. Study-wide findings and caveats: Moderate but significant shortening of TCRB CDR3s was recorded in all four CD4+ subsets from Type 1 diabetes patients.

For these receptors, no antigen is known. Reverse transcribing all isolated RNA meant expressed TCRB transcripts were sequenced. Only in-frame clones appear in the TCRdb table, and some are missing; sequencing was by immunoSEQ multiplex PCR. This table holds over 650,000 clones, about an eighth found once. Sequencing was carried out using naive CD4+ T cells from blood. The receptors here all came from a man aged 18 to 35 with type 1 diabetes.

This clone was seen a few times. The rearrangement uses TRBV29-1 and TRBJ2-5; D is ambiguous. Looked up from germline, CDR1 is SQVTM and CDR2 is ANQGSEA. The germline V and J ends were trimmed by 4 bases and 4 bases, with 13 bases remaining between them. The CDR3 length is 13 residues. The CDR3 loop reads CSVVSGPSETQYF. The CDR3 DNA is TGCAGCGTTGTTTCGGGCCCCTCAGAGACCCAGTACTTC.

The CDR3 spells CSARDQSSQYF. The CDR3 DNA is TGCAGTGCTAGAGATCAATCGTCCCAGTACTTC. The rearrangement uses TRBV20-1 and TRBJ2-5, with no clear D. This CDR3 region has 11 residues. Germline assignment: CDR1 DFQATT and CDR2 SNEGSKA (reference sequence). V was shortened by 0 bases and J by 9 bases, with 8 bases between the two germline ends.

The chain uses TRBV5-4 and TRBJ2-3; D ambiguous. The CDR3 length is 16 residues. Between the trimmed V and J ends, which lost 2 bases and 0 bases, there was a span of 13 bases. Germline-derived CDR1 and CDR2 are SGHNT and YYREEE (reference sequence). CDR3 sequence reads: CASSLGRDPSTDTQYF. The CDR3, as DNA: TGTGCCAGCAGCTTAGGGCGCGATCCTAGCACAGATACGCAGTATTTT.

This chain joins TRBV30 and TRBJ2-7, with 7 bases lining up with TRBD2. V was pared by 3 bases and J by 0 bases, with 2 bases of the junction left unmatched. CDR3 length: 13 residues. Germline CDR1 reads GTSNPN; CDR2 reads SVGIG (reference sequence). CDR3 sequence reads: CAWRGGSSYEQYF. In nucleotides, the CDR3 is TGTGCCTGGAGGGGGGGGAGCTCCTACGAGCAGTACTTC.

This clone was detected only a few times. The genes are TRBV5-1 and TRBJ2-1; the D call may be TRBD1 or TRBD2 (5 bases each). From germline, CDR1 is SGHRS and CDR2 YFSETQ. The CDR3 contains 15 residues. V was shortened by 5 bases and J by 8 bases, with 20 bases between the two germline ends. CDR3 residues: CASRNAGTGTYEQFF. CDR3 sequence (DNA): TGCGCCAGCAGGAACGCAGGGACGGGGACCTATGAGCAGTTCTTC.

The chain's CDR3 is CASSLMTGELFF. CDR3 DNA: TGTGCCAGCAGTTTGATGACCGGGGAGCTGTTTTTT. V and J are TRBV27 and TRBJ2-2; D not certain. The germline V gene encodes CDR1 MNHEY and CDR2 SMNVEV (reference sequence). This CDR3 is built from 12 residues. V was clipped by 3 bases and J by 5 bases, with 4 bases between them.

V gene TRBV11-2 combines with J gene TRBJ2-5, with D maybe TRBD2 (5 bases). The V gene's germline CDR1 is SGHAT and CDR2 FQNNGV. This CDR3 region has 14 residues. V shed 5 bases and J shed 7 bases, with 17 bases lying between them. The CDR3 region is CASSAIMGRGTQYF. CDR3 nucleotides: TGTGCCAGCAGCGCCATTATGGGGAGAGGGACCCAGTACTTC.

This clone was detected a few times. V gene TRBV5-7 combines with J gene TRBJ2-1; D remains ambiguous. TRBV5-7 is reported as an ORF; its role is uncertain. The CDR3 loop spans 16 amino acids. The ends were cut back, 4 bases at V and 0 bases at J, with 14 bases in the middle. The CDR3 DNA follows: TGTGCCAGCAGCCCGGCGGCAACGTACTCCTACAATGAGCAGTTCTTC. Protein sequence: CASSPAATYSYNEQFF.

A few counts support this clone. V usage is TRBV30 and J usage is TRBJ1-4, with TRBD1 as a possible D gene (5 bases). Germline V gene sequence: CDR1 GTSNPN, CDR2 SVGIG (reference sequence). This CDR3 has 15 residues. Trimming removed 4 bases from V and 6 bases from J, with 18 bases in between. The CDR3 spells CAWTKGLTLDEKLFF. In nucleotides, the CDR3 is TGTGCCTGGACCAAGGGACTAACTTTAGATGAAAAACTGTTTTTT.

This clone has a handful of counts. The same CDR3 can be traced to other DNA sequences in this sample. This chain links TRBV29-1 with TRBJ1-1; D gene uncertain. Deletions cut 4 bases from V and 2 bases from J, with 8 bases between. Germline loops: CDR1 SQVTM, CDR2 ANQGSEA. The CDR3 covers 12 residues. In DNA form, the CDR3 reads TGCAGCGTTGGTCGCGAAAACACTGAAGCTTTCTTT. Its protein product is CSVGRENTEAFF.

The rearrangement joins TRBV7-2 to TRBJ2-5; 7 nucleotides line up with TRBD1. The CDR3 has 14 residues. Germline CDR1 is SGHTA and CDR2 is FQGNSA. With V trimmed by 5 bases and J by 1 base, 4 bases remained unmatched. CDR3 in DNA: TGTGCCAGCAGCGTCGGGACAGTCCAAGAGACCCAGTACTTC. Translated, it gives CASSVGTVQETQYF.

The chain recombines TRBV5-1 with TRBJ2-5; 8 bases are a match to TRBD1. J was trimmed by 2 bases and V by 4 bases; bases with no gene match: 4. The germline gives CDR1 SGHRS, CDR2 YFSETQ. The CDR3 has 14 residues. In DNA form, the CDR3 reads TGCGCCAGCAGCCCGGACAGGGAACAAGAGACCCAGTACTTC. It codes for CASSPDREQETQYF. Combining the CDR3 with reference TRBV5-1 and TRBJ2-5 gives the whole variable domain KAGVTQTPRYLIKTRGQQVTLSCSPISGHRSVSWYQQTPGQGLQFLFEYFSETQRNKGNFPGRFSGRQFSNSRSEMNVSTLELGDSALYLCASSPDREQETQYFGPGTRLLVL.

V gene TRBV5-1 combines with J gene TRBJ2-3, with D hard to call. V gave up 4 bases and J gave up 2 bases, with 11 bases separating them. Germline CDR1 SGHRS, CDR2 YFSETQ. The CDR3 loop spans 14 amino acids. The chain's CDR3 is CASSGMPSTDTQYF. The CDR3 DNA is TGCGCCAGCAGCGGCATGCCTTCCACAGATACGCAGTATTTT.

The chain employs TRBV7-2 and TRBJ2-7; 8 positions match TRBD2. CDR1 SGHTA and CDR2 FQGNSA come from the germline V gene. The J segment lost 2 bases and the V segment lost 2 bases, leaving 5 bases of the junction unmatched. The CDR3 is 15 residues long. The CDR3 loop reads CASSLTGLAAYEQYF. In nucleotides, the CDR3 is TGTGCCAGCAGCTTAACAGGACTAGCCGCCTACGAGCAGTACTTC.

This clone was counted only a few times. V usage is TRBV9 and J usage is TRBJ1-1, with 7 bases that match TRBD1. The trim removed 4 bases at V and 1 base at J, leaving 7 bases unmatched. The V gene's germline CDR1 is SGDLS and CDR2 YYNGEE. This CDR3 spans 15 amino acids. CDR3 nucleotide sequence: TGTGCCAGCAGCCCCAGACAGGGCTCGAACACTGAAGCTTTCTTT. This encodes CASSPRQGSNTEAFF.

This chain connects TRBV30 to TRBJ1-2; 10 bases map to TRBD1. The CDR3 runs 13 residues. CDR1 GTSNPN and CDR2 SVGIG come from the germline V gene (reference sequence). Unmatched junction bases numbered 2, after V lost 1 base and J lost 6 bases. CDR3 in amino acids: CAWSGQGANGYTF. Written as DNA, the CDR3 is TGTGCCTGGAGTGGACAGGGGGCGAATGGCTACACCTTC.

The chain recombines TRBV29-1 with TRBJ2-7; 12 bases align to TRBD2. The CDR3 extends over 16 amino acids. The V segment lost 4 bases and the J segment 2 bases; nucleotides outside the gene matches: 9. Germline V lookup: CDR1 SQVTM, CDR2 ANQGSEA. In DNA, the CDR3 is TGCAGCGTTGTCCCTAGCGGGGGGGCTGCCACCTACGAGCAGTACTTC. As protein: CSVVPSGGAATYEQYF.

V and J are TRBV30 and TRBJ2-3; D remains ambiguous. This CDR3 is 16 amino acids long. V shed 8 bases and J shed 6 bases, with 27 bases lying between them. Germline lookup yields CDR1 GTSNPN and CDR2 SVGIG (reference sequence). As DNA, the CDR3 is TGTGCCCTGGGTGTCGGCCCAAGCTCGGGTTGGGATACGCAGTATTTT. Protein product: CALGVGPSSGWDTQYF.

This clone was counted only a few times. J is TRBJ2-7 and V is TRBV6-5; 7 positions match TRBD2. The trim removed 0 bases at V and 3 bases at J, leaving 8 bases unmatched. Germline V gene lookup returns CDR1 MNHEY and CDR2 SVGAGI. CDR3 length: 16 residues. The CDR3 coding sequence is TGTGCCAGCAGTTACTCGAAGGCGGGAGATCGCTACGAGCAGTACTTC. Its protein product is CASSYSKAGDRYEQYF.

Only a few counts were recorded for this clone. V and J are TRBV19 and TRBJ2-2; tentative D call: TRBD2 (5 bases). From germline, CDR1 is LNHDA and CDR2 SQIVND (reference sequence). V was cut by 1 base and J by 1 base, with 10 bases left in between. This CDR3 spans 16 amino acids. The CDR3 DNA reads TGTGCCAGTAGTATAGGGCTAGCAGTGAACACCGGGGAGCTGTTTTTT. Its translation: CASSIGLAVNTGELFF.

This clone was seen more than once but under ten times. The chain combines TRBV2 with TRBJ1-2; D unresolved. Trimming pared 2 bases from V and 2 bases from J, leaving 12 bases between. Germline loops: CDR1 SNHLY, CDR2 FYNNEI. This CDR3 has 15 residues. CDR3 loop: CASSEMGTENYGYTF. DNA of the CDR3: TGTGCCAGCAGTGAAATGGGAACAGAAAACTATGGCTACACCTTC. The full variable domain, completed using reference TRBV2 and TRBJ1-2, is EPEVTQTPSHQVTQMGQEVILRCVPISNHLYFYWYRQILGQKVEFLVSFYNNEISEKSEIFDDQFSVERPDGSNFTLKIRSTKLEDSAMYFCASSEMGTENYGYTFGSGTRLTVV.